The 2 T cell receptor beta chains reported below all come from one sample, sequenced in a study of blood T cell repertoires in COVID-19. The protocol was immunoSEQ multiplex PCR, while the TCRdb copy is restricted to in-frame clones and leaves out a portion. The table has under 110,000 clones, about three quarters seen once; the top ten hold 6.2%. Material: peripheral blood. The source is a man older than 75 with COVID-19, enrolled during active disease.

As for this clone: The sample carries other DNA sequences with the same CDR3. This chain links TRBV12-3 or TRBV12-4 with TRBJ2-5; TRBD1 agrees at 7 bases. The CDR3 sequence is 13 residues long. V shed 6 bases and J 5 bases; nucleotides not matched to a gene: 6. CDR3 DNA sequence: TGTGCCAGCAGCCGACAGGGCGGGGAGACCCAGTACTTC. Translated: CASSRQGGETQYF.

The chain links TRBV24-1 to TRBJ2-5, with 8 bases fitting TRBD1. The CDR3 runs 16 residues. V was pared by 3 bases and J by 9 bases, with 14 bases of the junction left unmatched. Germline V gene sequence: CDR1 KGHDR, CDR2 SFDVKD. CDR3: CATSDTRDRLFGSQYF. The CDR3 DNA reads TGTGCCACCAGTGATACGCGGGACAGGCTCTTTGGGTCCCAGTACTTC.